This T cell receptor (beta chain) was recorded in a study of long-term antiretroviral therapy in people with HIV (dated 2022 in TCRdb). Background for the entire study: The earliest samples were collected approximately a decade before the 2015 WHO recommendation for immediate ART, a period when ART was typically delayed until CD4 counts fell. This retrospective serial study examined whether starting ART and sustained HIV suppression were associated with changes in the composition and diversity of the TRB repertoire in peripheral blood. A total of roughly 200 cryopreserved PBMC samples were contributed to the cohort by 30 adults with confirmed HIV infection, with samples collected serially over a mean of approximately 6 years (range 1-12). About 35% of the 30 participants with HIV were female. No cross-contamination during QIAcube processing turned up in test extractions that ran a monoclonal T-cell line alongside 30 to 40 polyclonal samples. Overall results and qualifications from the work: Narrower CDR3 length ranges were observed in HIV repertoires than in controls, and an antigen-experienced repertoire with only a slight naive shift after ART was suggested by the network structure. Samples dated from about 2004 to 2017, and the ART regimens used may be less effective than current ones. No data were available on ART adherence, viral resistance or therapy changes, limiting inferences about post-ART repertoire changes. Because pre-ART samples had limited cell numbers, unsorted PBMC were profiled rather than sorted CD4+ and CD8+ T cells. Because PBMC availability was limited, only the TCR beta chain was sequenced, with no alpha chain pairing. Expanded TRB clones identified before ART initiation dominated the repertoire across all time points, though the dominance fluctuated and decreased in many PLHIV after ART. Starting ART was linked to a significant rise in TRB diversity, yet even with long-term ART the diversity remained significantly lower than in transplant donor controls.

Sequencing of the TRB variable region was done with the immunoSEQ hsTCRB v3.0 assay at survey level resolution. TRB sequencing targeted a depth of about 40,000-50,000 T-cell genomes per sample. TRB libraries were pooled and sequenced on an Illumina MiSeq using a v3 150-cycle kit. In the authors' own workflow: Repertoire analysis was run in R within a reproducible Nextflow workflow that covered QC, data transformation and analysis. LymphoSeq2, an R package for exploring AIRR-Seq data, was used to implement custom analyses. A few samples that produced fewer than 5000 total TRB sequences were removed, so 150 to 200 HIV repertoires were analyzed. Among the roughly 200 retained HIV repertoires, 59 were collected before ART initiation and 129 were collected after ART initiation. Repertoires were downsampled to 5000 TRB nucleotide sequences, with summary statistics averaged over 100 downsampling iterations. The analysis kept only TRB sequences whose CDR3 regions were at least seven amino acids long. Diversity was measured with a Shannon entropy-derived clonality score and the Gini coefficient. In the repertoire networks, any two of the top 5000 CDR3 amino acid sequences were connected whenever the two sequences differed by an edit distance of one. Antigen specificity groups and MHC restriction were predicted for TRB CDR3 amino acid sequences with GLIPH2. To flag known associations with CMV, EBV, HIV or tissue antigens, CDR3 amino acid sequences were compared against VDJdb and McPAS-TCR. Pre-ART, post-ART and control groups were compared with Wilcoxon signed-rank tests and Holm-Bonferroni correction. As stored in TCRdb, this immuneACCESS dataset retains in-frame rearrangements with V and J assigned. A fraction of the clones does not appear; measured against another copy, unresolved V genes explain less than half of the discrepancy, and the remainder lacks a known reason. That table is the source of V, J and clone size, and D and trimming were worked out from the DNA. In this sample the table shows some 25,000 clones, approximately 83% of which occur a single time. The top ten clonotypes cover about a sixth of the sample.

From cysteine to phenylalanine, the CDR3 is 17 amino acids long. The entry retains the CDR3 DNA only, 51 bases that are in frame from base 1. The junction shows trimming of 7 bases on V and 2 bases on J, plus 21 bases between the germline ends. From a lookup of the germline V gene (reference sequence), CDR1 and CDR2 are LNHDA and SQIVND. As to this clone: Its specific antigen is unknown. Per-base quality was not reported, and no clone a single base away is much larger than it.

Inclusion was restricted to participants for whom at least one PBMC sample before ART initiation and at least two post-ART samples were available. Every participant with HIV received treatment in the United States of America. Before DNA extraction, cryopreserved samples containing 1-10 million PBMC were thawed and washed. At the time of the earliest PBMC sample for each participant with HIV, ages ranged from about 23 to 60 years. Per participant, PBMC samples came from 1-4 timepoints prior to ART initiation and 2-8 timepoints following ART initiation, for a median of 7 samples. Serial HIV viral load, CD4+ T-cell count, ART history and demographic data were obtained for every participant. Genomic DNA was extracted from unsorted PBMC with a Qiagen kit on a QIAcube, with processing performed in batches of 12 samples.

This sequence originates from a middle-aged man with HIV. Rearrangement joined TRBV19 to TRBJ1-5; TRBD1 is perhaps the D gene, given 6 matching bases. The sequences come from unsorted PBMCs, collected 1.2 years after starting antiretroviral therapy. The DNA is as follows: TGTGCCAGTACTATTTTAACGCTGGGGGCGGGCAATCAGCCCCAGCATTTT. Its translation is CASTILTLGAGNQPQHF.